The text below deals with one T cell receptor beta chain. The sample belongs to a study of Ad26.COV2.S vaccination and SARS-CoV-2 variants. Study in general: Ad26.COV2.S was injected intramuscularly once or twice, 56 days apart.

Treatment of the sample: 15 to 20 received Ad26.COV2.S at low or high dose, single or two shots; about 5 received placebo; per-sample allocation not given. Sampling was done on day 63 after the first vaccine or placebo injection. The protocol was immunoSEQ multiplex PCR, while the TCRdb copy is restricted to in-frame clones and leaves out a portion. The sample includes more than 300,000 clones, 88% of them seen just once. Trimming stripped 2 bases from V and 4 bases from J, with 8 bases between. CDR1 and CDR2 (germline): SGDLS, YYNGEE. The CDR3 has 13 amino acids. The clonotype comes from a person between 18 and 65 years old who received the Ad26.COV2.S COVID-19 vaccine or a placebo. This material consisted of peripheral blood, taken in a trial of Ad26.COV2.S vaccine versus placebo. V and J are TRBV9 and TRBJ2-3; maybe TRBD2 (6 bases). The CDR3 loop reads CASSVSGADTQYF. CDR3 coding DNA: TGTGCCAGCAGCGTCTCGGGGGCAGATACGCAGTATTTT.